The 32 T cell receptor beta chains below come from one sample, sequenced in a study of CD8 T cells in Susac syndrome. An amount of RNA that ranged from about 0.45 to 1 ug was reverse transcribed with random hexamers. TCRdb analysed the immunoSEQ multiplex PCR reads with MiXCR anew, one entry per CDR3 protein. The table records under 300,000 distinct CDR3 sequences, less than 96% of them present only once. Material: CD4+ T cells from PBMCs. The receptors were sampled from a human donor with Susac syndrome.

The rearrangement links TRBV14 to TRBJ2-1, with 10 bases that match TRBD2. V shed 2 bases and J 6 bases; nucleotides not matched to a gene: 4. Germline lookup yields CDR1 SGHDN and CDR2 FVKESK. The CDR3 is made up of 15 amino acids. In DNA, the CDR3 is TGTGCCAGCAGCCAACTAGCGGGAGTGTTCAATGAGCAGTTCTTC. Encoded protein: CASSQLAGVFNEQFF.

The J gene is TRBJ2-3, the V gene TRBV15; D gene unclear. The germline gives CDR1 LNHNV, CDR2 YYDKDF (reference sequence). The germline V and J ends were trimmed by 0 bases and 2 bases, with 12 bases remaining between them. This CDR3 comprises 16 residues. The CDR3 region has the DNA TGTGCCACCAGCAGAGAAACCGGTATTAACACAGATACGCAGTATTTT. Protein sequence: CATSRETGINTDTQYF.

This chain connects TRBV6-2 or TRBV6-3 to TRBJ1-1; perhaps TRBD1 as D (6 bases). There are 16 residues in the CDR3. V lost 2 bases to trimming and J lost 6 bases, with 19 bases between them. Germline loops: CDR1 MNHEY, CDR2 SVGEGT. In nucleotides, the CDR3 is TGTGCCAGCAGTTACGACAGGCCGGTCTGGAAGGCTGAAGCTTTCTTT. This gives the protein CASSYDRPVWKAEAFF.

The chain links TRBV19 to TRBJ2-7; 12 bases agree with TRBD2. The CDR3 is 15 amino acids. CDR1 is LNHDA, CDR2 SQIVND, per germline (reference sequence). V was clipped by 10 bases and J by 2 bases; unmatched bases: 9. The DNA for the CDR3 is TGTGCCACCGCCCTAGCGGGAGGGATACCCTACGAGCAGTACTTC. Amino acid sequence: CATALAGGIPYEQYF.

The chain uses TRBV13 and TRBJ1-2; D is unclear. The CDR3 extends over 12 amino acids. Trimming shortened V by 2 bases and J by 6 bases, and 7 bases separated the two germline ends. Germline V CDR1 and CDR2: PRHDT, FYEKMQ (reference sequence). The CDR3 spells CASSLPWDGYTF. Written as DNA, the CDR3 is TGTGCCAGCAGCTTACCTTGGGATGGCTACACCTTC.

The V and J genes are TRBV5-4 and TRBJ1-5; D remains unclear. This CDR3 spans 14 amino acids. From germline, CDR1 is SGHNT and CDR2 YYREEE (reference sequence). Deletions cut 6 bases from V and 4 bases from J, with 14 bases between. The chain's CDR3 is CASTSTRPNQPQHF. DNA of the CDR3: TGTGCCAGCACCTCAACTCGACCGAATCAGCCCCAGCATTTT.

The chain links TRBV6-6 to TRBJ2-7; D is undetermined. Trimming removed 0 bases at V and 4 bases at J, with 10 bases between. Per germline, CDR1 MNHNY and CDR2 SVGAGI (reference sequence). This CDR3 comprises 14 residues. DNA of the CDR3: TGTGCCAGCAGTTACTCTGGAACAAGGTACGAGCAGTACTTC. Residues: CASSYSGTRYEQYF.

The rearrangement joins TRBV7-6 to TRBJ2-1, with a possible D match to TRBD2 (6 bases). The V end lost 3 bases, the J end lost 7 bases, and 19 bases lay between the germline ends. Germline V gene data show CDR1 as SGHVS and CDR2 as FNYEAQ. This CDR3 spans 16 amino acids. CDR3 in amino acids: CASSLVGLGGRNEQFF. In nucleotides, the CDR3 is TGTGCCAGCAGCTTGGTGGGACTGGGAGGAAGGAATGAGCAGTTCTTC.

This clonotype has a single count. The chain links TRBV20-1 to TRBJ2-3; 13 positions agree with TRBD2. V lost 6 bases and J lost 6; bases outside the gene matches: 9. The CDR3 sequence is 15 residues long. Germline V gene sequence: CDR1 DFQATT, CDR2 SNEGSKA (reference sequence). This CDR3 reads CSAPTSGRARDTQYF. In DNA, the CDR3 is TGCAGTGCACCAACTAGCGGGAGGGCCAGGGATACGCAGTATTTT.

The chain uses TRBV10-2 and TRBJ2-7; D unclear. This CDR3 is built from 13 residues. Trimming shortened V by 3 bases and J by 3 bases, and 9 bases separated the two germline ends. Germline V gene data show CDR1 as WSHSY and CDR2 as SAAADI. The CDR3 DNA sequence: TGCGCCAGCAGTGACGCAGAAGACTACGAGCAGTACTTC. Translated, it gives CASSDAEDYEQYF.

This chain joins TRBV30 and TRBJ1-5; D ambiguous. Germline V lookup: CDR1 GTSNPN, CDR2 SVGIG (reference sequence). Deletions cut 3 bases from V and 3 bases from J, with 9 bases between. The CDR3 contains 13 residues. The chain's CDR3 is CAWRLPNNQPQHF. DNA for the CDR3: TGTGCCTGGAGACTCCCGAACAATCAGCCCCAGCATTTT.

The J gene is TRBJ2-2, the V gene TRBV15, with D perhaps matching TRBD1 or TRBD2 (6 bases each). CDR3 length: 13 amino acids. Germline V gene sequence: CDR1 LNHNV, CDR2 YYDKDF (reference sequence). Deletions cut 5 bases from V and 8 bases from J, with 12 bases between. The CDR3 DNA reads as TGTGCCACCAGCTCGGGGGCGGGAGGGGAGCTGTTTTTT. It is translated as CATSSGAGGELFF.

In nucleotides, the CDR3 is TGCAGCGTTAGTGGCCCGGATAGCAATCAGCCCCAGCATTTT. It codes for CSVSGPDSNQPQHF. The chain combines TRBV29-1 with TRBJ1-5; no firm D call. This CDR3 is 14 amino acids long. The V gene's germline CDR1 is SQVTM and CDR2 ANQGSEA. V lost 5 bases, J lost 0 bases, and 11 bases lay in between. The variable domain in full, completed from reference TRBV29-1 and TRBJ1-5, reads SAVISQKPSRDICQRGTSLTIQCQVDSQVTMMFWYRQQPGQSLTLIATANQGSEATYESGFVIDKFPISRPNLTFSTLTVSNMSPEDSSIYLCSVSGPDSNQPQHFGDGTRLSIL.

The chain has TRBV20-1 and TRBJ2-5; unclear D gene. Looked up from germline, CDR1 is DFQATT and CDR2 is SNEGSKA (reference sequence). This CDR3 has 13 residues. With 7 bases removed from V and 4 bases from J, the gap between germline ends came to 16 bases. The CDR3 nucleotides are TGCAGTGTCCCAAGGCTGCCCCGAGAGACCCAGTACTTC. Protein sequence: CSVPRLPRETQYF.

The V and J genes are TRBV25-1 and TRBJ1-5; tentatively, D is TRBD1 (5 bases). The V end lost 3 bases, the J end lost 9 bases, and 15 bases lay between the germline ends. This CDR3 region has 14 residues. From germline, CDR1 is MGHDK and CDR2 SYGVNS. The CDR3 DNA is TGTGCCAGCAGTGAGGGACCCGAAGGCTGGCCCCAGCATTTT. Encoded protein: CASSEGPEGWPQHF.

The chain carries TRBV12-3 or TRBV12-4 and TRBJ2-7; 9 bases match TRBD1. V lost 1 base and J lost 4; bases outside the gene matches: 5. CDR3 length equals 15 residues. As DNA, the CDR3 is TGTGCCAGCAGTTTAGACAGGGGGCCCCCTTACGAGCAGTACTTC. Translated, it gives CASSLDRGPPYEQYF.

The rearrangement joins TRBV24-1 to TRBJ2-1; D remains ambiguous. This CDR3 contains 14 residues. Germline lookup yields CDR1 KGHDR and CDR2 SFDVKD. The V and J ends lost 5 bases and 6 bases respectively, with 13 bases between them. The CDR3 reads CATSALGYVNEQFF. CDR3 nucleotide sequence: TGTGCCACCAGTGCTCTAGGCTATGTCAATGAGCAGTTCTTC.

CDR3 nucleotide sequence: TGTGCCAGCAGCCCCCCGGAACTAGATGAGCAGTTCTTC. Residues: CASSPPELDEQFF. The chain is built from TRBV11-3 and TRBJ2-1, with TRBD2 as a possible D gene (5 bases). The CDR3 runs 13 residues. Per the germline V gene, CDR1 is SGHNT and CDR2 is YENEEA. Trimming removed 5 bases from V and 8 bases from J, with 13 bases in between.

CDR3 DNA: TGCAGTGCAGGACTAGCGGGGAACAATGAGCAGTTCTTC. This translates into CSAGLAGNNEQFF. V gene TRBV20-1 combines with J gene TRBJ2-1; 12 bases align to TRBD2. After removal of 6 bases from V and 5 bases from J, the junction contained 2 bases not matched to a gene. Germline V gives CDR1 DFQATT, CDR2 SNEGSKA (reference sequence). The CDR3 consists of 13 residues.

The chain links TRBV20-1 to TRBJ2-1; TRBD1 agrees at 8 bases. J was trimmed by 8 bases and V by 4 bases; bases with no gene match: 4. The CDR3 length is 12 residues. Germline CDR1 and CDR2: DFQATT and SNEGSKA (reference sequence). The CDR3 DNA reads as TGCAGTGCTAACCCGGACAGGGATGAGCAGTTCTTC. It translates to CSANPDRDEQFF.

The chain is built from TRBV29-1 and TRBJ2-3; TRBD2 matches 7 bases. The CDR3 spans 14 residues. Unmatched junction bases numbered 7, after V lost 1 base and J lost 6 bases. Germline loops: CDR1 SQVTM, CDR2 ANQGSEA. CDR3 DNA sequence: TGCAGCGTTGAAGCGGGCGGGAGATCCGATACGCAGTATTTT. Its protein is CSVEAGGRSDTQYF.

J is TRBJ1-1 and V is TRBV20-1, with unresolved D. The CDR3 has 10 amino acids. The V end was cut by 3 bases, the J end by 9 bases, with 8 bases between. Germline-derived CDR1 and CDR2 are DFQATT and SNEGSKA (reference sequence). In DNA form, the CDR3 reads TGCAGTGCTAGTCGGGAGCAAGCTTTCTTT. Its translation: CSASREQAFF.

This clonotype was counted a few times. The genes are TRBV30 and TRBJ1-2; D uncertain. The CDR3 extends over 11 amino acids. Trimming shortened V by 0 bases and J by 7 bases, and 6 bases separated the two germline ends. Looked up from germline, CDR1 is GTSNPN and CDR2 is SVGIG (reference sequence). CDR3 amino acids: CAWSVLSGYTF. The CDR3, as DNA: TGTGCCTGGAGTGTACTTTCTGGCTACACCTTC.

The gene calls are TRBV12-3 or TRBV12-4 and TRBJ2-1; 7 bases match TRBD2. V shed 6 bases, J shed 7 bases, and the junction held 15 bases outside the gene matches. This CDR3 has 16 amino acids. DNA of the CDR3: TGTGCCAGCAGGGCTAGCGGACCAACCTTTAGGAATGAGCAGTTCTTC. Residues: CASRASGPTFRNEQFF.

V and J are TRBV20-1 and TRBJ2-1; TRBD2 matches at 10 bases. V trimming: 6 bases; J trimming: 9 bases; junction bases outside the gene matches: 11. CDR1 and CDR2 from the germline V gene are DFQATT and SNEGSKA (reference sequence). The CDR3 consists of 14 residues. Here the CDR3 reads CSAPIAGGDGEQFF. CDR3 nucleotide sequence: TGCAGTGCCCCCATAGCGGGAGGAGATGGTGAGCAGTTCTTC.

The V call is TRBV5-1, the J call TRBJ2-1; the D is unclear. This CDR3 spans 14 amino acids. V dropped 1 base and J dropped 6 bases, with 11 bases sitting between them. Germline V gene lookup returns CDR1 SGHRS and CDR2 YFSETQ. CDR3 sequence: CASSLNFPGNEQFF. In DNA, the CDR3 is TGCGCCAGCAGCTTGAACTTCCCTGGCAATGAGCAGTTCTTC.

V gene TRBV12-3 or TRBV12-4 combines with J gene TRBJ2-7, with D tentatively TRBD1 or TRBD2 (5 bases each). The CDR3 loop spans 14 amino acids. V shed 4 bases and J shed 6 bases, with 16 bases lying between them. The chain's CDR3 is CASSSRDRKVEQYF. The DNA for the CDR3 is TGTGCCAGCAGTTCTCGGGACCGAAAGGTCGAGCAGTACTTC.

This chain uses TRBV30 with TRBJ1-2; possibly TRBD1 for D (5 bases). Trimming stripped 0 bases from V and 3 bases from J, with 14 bases between. CDR3 length: 15 residues. Germline CDR1 is GTSNPN and CDR2 is SVGIG (reference sequence). The CDR3 nucleotides are TGTGCCTGGAGTGTGTCAGCGGGACGCCACTATGGCTACACCTTC. Its protein product is CAWSVSAGRHYGYTF. Combining the CDR3 with reference TRBV30 and TRBJ1-2 gives the whole variable domain SQTIHQWPATLVQPVGSPLSLECTVEGTSNPNLYWYRQAAGRGLQLLFYSVGIGQISSEVPQNLSASRPQDRQFILSSKKLLLSDSGFYLCAWSVSAGRHYGYTFGSGTRLTVV.

This chain uses TRBV20-1 with TRBJ1-5; unclear D gene. The CDR3 sequence is 16 residues long. Trimming took off 4 bases at V and 0 bases at J, with 16 bases between the two ends. The germline CDR1 and CDR2 sequences are DFQATT and SNEGSKA (reference sequence). CDR3 in amino acids: CSATNHQLGSNQPQHF. The CDR3, as DNA: TGCAGTGCTACGAACCATCAGCTCGGTAGCAATCAGCCCCAGCATTTT.

The chain has TRBV7-8 and TRBJ2-1; 8 bases map to TRBD2. This CDR3 has 14 residues. Germline V gene sequence: CDR1 SGHVS, CDR2 FQNEAQ. V gave up 1 base and J gave up 7 bases; unmatched junction bases: 3. This CDR3 reads CASSLGTSRNEQFF. CDR3 nucleotides: TGTGCCAGCAGCTTAGGGACTAGCCGGAATGAGCAGTTCTTC. Variable domain in full (rest from reference TRBV7-8 and TRBJ2-1): GAGVSQSPRYKVAKRGQDVALRCDPISGHVSLFWYQQALGQGPEFLTYFQNEAQLDKSGLPSDRFFAERPEGSVSTLKIQRTQQEDSAVYLCASSLGTSRNEQFFGPGTRLTVL.

J is TRBJ1-5 and V is TRBV5-8; 9 bases agree with TRBD1. Germline values: CDR1 SGHTS, CDR2 YDEGEE. The CDR3 spans 14 residues. J was trimmed by 6 bases and V by 3 bases; bases with no gene match: 4. The CDR3 loop reads CASSSGQGSQPQHF. As DNA, the CDR3 is TGTGCCAGCAGCTCAGGACAGGGGAGTCAGCCCCAGCATTTT.

This chain uses TRBV19 with TRBJ1-2, with a weak D call TRBD1 (5 bases). The V gene's germline CDR1 is LNHDA and CDR2 SQIVND (reference sequence). The CDR3 has 13 residues. Trimming took off 5 bases at V and 4 bases at J, with 11 bases between the two ends. CDR3 sequence (DNA): TGTGCCAGTAGTTATGGCAGGGCCTATGGCTACACCTTC. The encoded protein is CASSYGRAYGYTF.